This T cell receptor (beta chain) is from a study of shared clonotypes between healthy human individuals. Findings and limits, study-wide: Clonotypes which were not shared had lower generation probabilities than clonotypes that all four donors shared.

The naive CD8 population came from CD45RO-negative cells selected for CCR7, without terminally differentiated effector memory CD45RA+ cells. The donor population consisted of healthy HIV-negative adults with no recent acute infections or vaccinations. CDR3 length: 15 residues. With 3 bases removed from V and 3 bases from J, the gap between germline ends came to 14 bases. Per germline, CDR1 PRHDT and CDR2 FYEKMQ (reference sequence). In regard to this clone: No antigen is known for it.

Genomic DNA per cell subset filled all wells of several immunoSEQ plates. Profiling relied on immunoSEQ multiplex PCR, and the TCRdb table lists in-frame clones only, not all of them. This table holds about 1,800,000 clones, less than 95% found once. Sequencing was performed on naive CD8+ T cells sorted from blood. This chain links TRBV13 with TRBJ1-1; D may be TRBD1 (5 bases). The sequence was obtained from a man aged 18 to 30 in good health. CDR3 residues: CASSLAPTADTEAFF. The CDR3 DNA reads TGTGCCAGCAGCTTGGCCCCGACAGCGGACACTGAAGCTTTCTTT.